The rows below give T cell receptor beta chains drawn from one sample of a study of Ad26.COV2.S vaccination and SARS-CoV-2 variants. Clones were sequenced by immunoSEQ multiplex PCR, and TCRdb holds only the in-frame ones, with some missing. The sample yields about 480,000 clones, around 88% seen once. The specimen was peripheral blood, collected in a trial of Ad26.COV2.S vaccine versus placebo. The receptors here all came from a person aged 18-65 years who received the Ad26.COV2.S COVID-19 vaccine or a placebo. Each CDR3 is given without its conserved first and last residue. Fields, in order: CDR3 protein, D gene, J gene, V gene. The D gene is left open where the match is weak.

CDR3aa: ASSHPPPKHEQY
d_gene: -
j_gene: TRBJ2-7
v_gene: TRBV25-1

CDR3aa: ASSGLGVSYEQY
d_gene: -
j_gene: TRBJ2-7
v_gene: TRBV2

CDR3aa: ASSTRAGTSGSYNEQF
d_gene: TRBD2
j_gene: TRBJ2-1
v_gene: TRBV19

CDR3aa: ASTLGPGRGNTEAF
d_gene: -
j_gene: TRBJ1-1
v_gene: TRBV28

CDR3aa: ASSIGLPGQEWV
d_gene: TRBD1
j_gene: TRBJ2-1
v_gene: TRBV19

CDR3aa: ASREGYNEQF
d_gene: -
j_gene: TRBJ2-1
v_gene: TRBV28

CDR3aa: ASSMAQGRVYEQY
d_gene: -
j_gene: TRBJ2-7
v_gene: TRBV19

CDR3aa: ASSLRGGGTGELF
d_gene: -
j_gene: TRBJ2-2
v_gene: TRBV5-6

CDR3aa: ASRSQVYSNQPQH
d_gene: -
j_gene: TRBJ1-5
v_gene: TRBV6-5

CDR3aa: ASRHSGRDTQY
d_gene: TRBD2
j_gene: TRBJ2-3
v_gene: TRBV28

CDR3aa: ASSLEGGLYEQY
d_gene: -
j_gene: TRBJ2-7
v_gene: TRBV7-2

CDR3aa: ASSLGTGQETQY
d_gene: TRBD1
j_gene: TRBJ2-5
v_gene: TRBV5-8

CDR3aa: ASSERSSGWTANTGELF
d_gene: -
j_gene: TRBJ2-2
v_gene: TRBV6-1

CDR3aa: ATRRVGNYEQY
d_gene: -
j_gene: TRBJ2-7
v_gene: TRBV6-6

CDR3aa: ASSLQGAEGYT
d_gene: TRBD1
j_gene: TRBJ1-2
v_gene: TRBV4-1

CDR3aa: ASSPQDSERGEQY
d_gene: -
j_gene: TRBJ2-7
v_gene: TRBV18

CDR3aa: ASSLGRTGELF
d_gene: -
j_gene: TRBJ2-2
v_gene: TRBV2

CDR3aa: ASSYFGGGSNEQF
d_gene: TRBD2
j_gene: TRBJ2-1
v_gene: TRBV6-2/TRBV6-3

CDR3aa: ASSLSQNEQF
d_gene: -
j_gene: TRBJ2-1
v_gene: TRBV7-3

CDR3aa: ASSQDPGGTAEAF
d_gene: TRBD1
j_gene: TRBJ1-1
v_gene: TRBV18

CDR3aa: ASTSSGHYEQY
d_gene: -
j_gene: TRBJ2-7
v_gene: TRBV12-3/TRBV12-4

CDR3aa: ASSFGLEFEQY
d_gene: -
j_gene: TRBJ2-7
v_gene: TRBV6-2/TRBV6-3

CDR3aa: ASSQEPGSGNTIY
d_gene: -
j_gene: TRBJ1-3
v_gene: TRBV4-3

CDR3aa: ASSSLGGATDTQY
d_gene: -
j_gene: TRBJ2-3
v_gene: TRBV28

CDR3aa: ASSLWTSSTGELF
d_gene: -
j_gene: TRBJ2-2
v_gene: TRBV5-1

CDR3aa: ASSLITGNNSPLH
d_gene: -
j_gene: TRBJ1-6
v_gene: TRBV7-2

CDR3aa: ASSIRGGEQY
d_gene: -
j_gene: TRBJ2-7
v_gene: TRBV19

CDR3aa: ASSQESGNSPLH
d_gene: -
j_gene: TRBJ1-6
v_gene: TRBV4-2

CDR3aa: ASSLALDAASGNTIY
d_gene: -
j_gene: TRBJ1-3
v_gene: TRBV5-1

CDR3aa: ASRPTSGSSYEQY
d_gene: TRBD2
j_gene: TRBJ2-7
v_gene: TRBV27

CDR3aa: ASSFNQPQH
d_gene: -
j_gene: TRBJ1-5
v_gene: TRBV28

CDR3aa: ASSGTGATTNEKLF
d_gene: TRBD1
j_gene: TRBJ1-4
v_gene: TRBV4-1

CDR3aa: ASSMGQGYQPQH
d_gene: -
j_gene: TRBJ1-5
v_gene: TRBV19

CDR3aa: ASSLQEAGAYNEQF
d_gene: -
j_gene: TRBJ2-1
v_gene: TRBV5-4

CDR3aa: ASSLATYEQY
d_gene: -
j_gene: TRBJ2-7
v_gene: TRBV12-3/TRBV12-4

CDR3aa: ASSPRQGNTEAF
d_gene: -
j_gene: TRBJ1-1
v_gene: TRBV18

CDR3aa: ASSDRRYEQY
d_gene: -
j_gene: TRBJ2-7
v_gene: TRBV2

CDR3aa: ASSVEMGHEQY
d_gene: -
j_gene: TRBJ2-7
v_gene: TRBV9

CDR3aa: ASTKSRENEKLF
d_gene: -
j_gene: TRBJ1-4
v_gene: TRBV18

CDR3aa: ASSQDRTDTQY
d_gene: TRBD1
j_gene: TRBJ2-3
v_gene: TRBV7-3

CDR3aa: ASSPPYGTYGYT
d_gene: -
j_gene: TRBJ1-2
v_gene: TRBV18

CDR3aa: ASSLVPSGSKEQY
d_gene: TRBD2
j_gene: TRBJ2-7
v_gene: TRBV5-4

CDR3aa: ASSSKGPSYEQY
d_gene: -
j_gene: TRBJ2-7
v_gene: TRBV5-1

CDR3aa: ASSWGTGSNQPQH
d_gene: TRBD1
j_gene: TRBJ1-5
v_gene: TRBV7-9

CDR3aa: ASSLDLGGLNEQF
d_gene: -
j_gene: TRBJ2-1
v_gene: TRBV4-3

CDR3aa: ASRKTGGGELF
d_gene: -
j_gene: TRBJ2-2
v_gene: TRBV28

CDR3aa: AWSTFGTGGSYEQY
d_gene: TRBD1
j_gene: TRBJ2-7
v_gene: TRBV30

CDR3aa: ASSLGGRDQPQH
d_gene: -
j_gene: TRBJ1-5
v_gene: TRBV5-1

CDR3aa: ASSTRIAGPSSTDTQY
d_gene: TRBD2
j_gene: TRBJ2-3
v_gene: TRBV7-9

CDR3aa: ASSPLMRGTSAEQY
d_gene: TRBD2
j_gene: TRBJ2-7
v_gene: TRBV18

CDR3aa: ASSRGAGITDTQY
d_gene: TRBD2
j_gene: TRBJ2-3
v_gene: TRBV25-1

CDR3aa: ASSLGVIQPQH
d_gene: -
j_gene: TRBJ1-5
v_gene: TRBV12-3/TRBV12-4

CDR3aa: AWSPPGSKNIQY
d_gene: -
j_gene: TRBJ2-4
v_gene: TRBV30

CDR3aa: ASNRLAGGFEQY
d_gene: TRBD2
j_gene: TRBJ2-7
v_gene: TRBV6-5

CDR3aa: ASSPRRLGSGTGELF
d_gene: -
j_gene: TRBJ2-2
v_gene: TRBV6-4

CDR3aa: ASSSGLAGRTGELF
d_gene: TRBD2
j_gene: TRBJ2-2
v_gene: TRBV7-8

CDR3aa: AIRDRTYGYT
d_gene: -
j_gene: TRBJ1-2
v_gene: TRBV6-5